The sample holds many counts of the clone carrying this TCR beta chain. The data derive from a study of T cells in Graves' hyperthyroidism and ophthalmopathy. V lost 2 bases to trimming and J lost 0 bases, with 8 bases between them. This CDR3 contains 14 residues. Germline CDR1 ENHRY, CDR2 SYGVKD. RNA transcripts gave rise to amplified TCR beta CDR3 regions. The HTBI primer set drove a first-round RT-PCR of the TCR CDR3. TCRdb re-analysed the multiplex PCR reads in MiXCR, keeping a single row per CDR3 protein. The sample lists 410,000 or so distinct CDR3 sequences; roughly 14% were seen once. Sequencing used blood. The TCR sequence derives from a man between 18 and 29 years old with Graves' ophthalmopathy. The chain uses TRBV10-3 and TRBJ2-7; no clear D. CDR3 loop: CAISEKTNSYEQYF. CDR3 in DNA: TGTGCCATCAGTGAGAAGACCAACTCCTACGAGCAGTACTTC.